This T cell receptor (beta chain) is from a study of T cells in narcolepsy. Study as a whole: Healthy controls were enrolled alongside patients with narcolepsy type 1 or type 2.

Trimming took 3 bases from V and 1 from J, leaving 9 bases between them. Germline CDR1 reads MNHNS; CDR2 reads SASEGT. The CDR3 runs to 14 residues. About this clone: The antigen remains undetermined.

Data came from immunoSEQ multiplex PCR; TCRdb stores just in-frame clones and leaves some out. In the table there are around 30,000 clones, under 85% of which are singletons. General study results and limits: In some patient and control memory CD4+ samples, autoreactive clones were absent. Same-patient CSF and blood CD4+ T cell clonotypes included HCRT-specific and TRIB2-specific autoreactive ones. Blood of same and different patients, but not healthy controls, reportedly held recurring autoreactive clonotypes.

The V gene is TRBV6-1, the J gene TRBJ1-1; D perhaps matches TRBD1 (5 bases). Material: CD45RA- memory CD4+ T cells from PBMCs. The sequence came from a human donor with narcolepsy. The CDR3 spells CASSDPQGNTEAFF. DNA of the CDR3: TGTGCCAGCAGTGACCCCCAGGGGAACACTGAAGCTTTCTTT.